This entry describes one T cell receptor (beta chain). Other nucleotide sequences from this sample produce the same CDR3. Repertoires were generated with immunoSEQ multiplex PCR, while TCRdb's copy carries only in-frame clones and drops some. In the table there are 2 million to 2.5 million clones, under 97% of which are singletons. The authors divided CD4+ cells into CD45RA+ naive and CD45RA-negative memory subsets. The data originate from a study of shared clonotypes between healthy human individuals. Study-level background: Participating donors consisted of a couple of women and a few men aged 18 to 49. A donor's plate count was three for CD4 naive and three for CD4 memory; CD8 naive had two and CD8 memory one.

The trim removed 5 bases at V and 4 bases at J, leaving 7 bases unmatched. Germline-derived CDR1 and CDR2 are SGHRS and YFSETQ. CDR3 length equals 14 residues. V usage is TRBV5-1 and J usage is TRBJ1-1, with 8 bases fitting TRBD1. This clonotype was obtained from a man aged 18 to 29 in good health. The specimen was naive CD4+ T cells sorted from blood. Subset here: CD45RA+ positively selected. CDR3 coding DNA: TGCGCCAGCAGTGGTCAGGGGGCGGTCACTGAAGCTTTCTTT. Protein sequence: CASSGQGAVTEAFF.